Following are 16 T cell receptor beta chains from one sample sequenced in a study of radiotherapy plus CTLA-4 blockade in lung cancer. TCRdb's table, derived via immunoSEQ multiplex PCR, lists solely in-frame clones and lacks some. The profile shows 85,000 to 95,000 clones, around 80% of them singletons. The sequencing used peripheral blood, collected from a patient treated with radiotherapy plus ipilimumab. These receptors were taken from a human donor with non-small cell lung cancer that progressed on radiotherapy plus ipilimumab.

The chain carries TRBV5-1 and TRBJ2-2; maybe TRBD2 (6 bases). Germline CDR1 and CDR2: SGHRS and YFSETQ. V lost 6 bases, J lost 4 bases, and 13 bases lay in between. The CDR3 is made up of 14 amino acids. CDR3 in amino acids: CASMDRGITGELFF. DNA of the CDR3: TGCGCCAGCATGGATCGGGGGATCACCGGGGAGCTGTTTTTT. Drawing the rest from reference TRBV5-1 and TRBJ2-2, the complete variable domain is KAGVTQTPRYLIKTRGQQVTLSCSPISGHRSVSWYQQTPGQGLQFLFEYFSETQRNKGNFPGRFSGRQFSNSRSEMNVSTLELGDSALYLCASMDRGITGELFFGEGSRLTVL.

The genes are TRBV2 and TRBJ2-5; TRBD2 matches 9 bases. This CDR3 is built from 17 residues. Germline CDR1 and CDR2: SNHLY and FYNNEI. Germline trimming cut 9 bases from V and 2 bases from J; bases unmatched to any gene: 16. The CDR3 DNA reads as TGTGCCAGTGCAGGGGCTAGCGGGATTCGGGGACAAGAGACCCAGTACTTC. This sequence encodes CASAGASGIRGQETQYF.

The genes are TRBV10-1 and TRBJ2-5, with a possible D match to TRBD1 (5 bases). The CDR3 is 13 amino acids. Germline values: CDR1 WNHNN, CDR2 SYGVQD (reference sequence). Trimming stripped 2 bases from V and 9 bases from J, with 13 bases between. CDR3 DNA: TGCGCCAGCAGTGAGCGGGCGCAAGGGGCCCAGTACTTC. Translation gives CASSERAQGAQYF.

The V and J genes are TRBV27 and TRBJ1-5; no definite D call. V was cut by 3 bases and J by 5 bases, with 11 bases left in between. In germline, CDR1 is MNHEY, CDR2 SMNVEV (reference sequence). The CDR3 covers 14 residues. The CDR3 nucleotides read TGTGCCAGCAGTTTCATCCCCGGGGATCAGCCCCAGCATTTT. It specifies CASSFIPGDQPQHF.

V and J are TRBV29-1 and TRBJ1-2; 9 nucleotides line up with TRBD1. The J segment lost 4 bases and the V segment lost 6 bases, leaving 9 bases of the junction unmatched. CDR1 and CDR2 (germline): SQVTM, ANQGSEA. The length of the CDR3 is 14 residues. As DNA, the CDR3 is TGCAGCGTGGGACAGGGTTCTTCTACCTATGGCTACACCTTC. Its protein is CSVGQGSSTYGYTF. The variable domain in full, completed from reference TRBV29-1 and TRBJ1-2, reads SAVISQKPSRDICQRGTSLTIQCQVDSQVTMMFWYRQQPGQSLTLIATANQGSEATYESGFVIDKFPISRPNLTFSTLTVSNMSPEDSSIYLCSVGQGSSTYGYTFGSGTRLTVV.

The genes are TRBV10-1 and TRBJ2-3; no reliable D call. Per the germline V gene, CDR1 is WNHNN and CDR2 is SYGVQD (reference sequence). The CDR3 totals 18 residues. Trimming shortened V by 0 bases and J by 2 bases, and 18 bases separated the two germline ends. DNA for the CDR3: TGCGCCAGCAGTGAGTCCCCGGTGGTAGTATGGGACACAGATACGCAGTATTTT. It specifies CASSESPVVVWDTDTQYF.

J is TRBJ2-1 and V is TRBV27, with TRBD2 matching 9 bases. Germline trimming cut 4 bases from V and 0 bases from J; bases unmatched to any gene: 7. The germline V gene has CDR1 MNHEY and CDR2 SMNVEV (reference sequence). The CDR3 consists of 17 residues. In DNA, the CDR3 is TGTGCCAGCAGTTCATTCGTAGCGGGAGACTCCTACAATGAGCAGTTCTTC. Its protein product is CASSSFVAGDSYNEQFF.

This clone was detected a few times. The chain uses TRBV4-1 and TRBJ1-1; D is undetermined. The germline V gene has CDR1 MGHRA and CDR2 YSYEKL. V gave up 1 base and J gave up 0 bases, with 6 bases separating them. This CDR3 has 14 amino acids. The CDR3 DNA reads TGCGCCAGCAGCCAAGGAATTCTGAACACTGAAGCTTTCTTT. Protein: CASSQGILNTEAFF.

This clone turned up a few times. The rearrangement joins TRBV5-4 to TRBJ1-1, with 7 bases lining up with TRBD1. Germline V CDR1 and CDR2: SGHNT, YYREEE (reference sequence). V lost 1 base to trimming and J lost 1 base; unmatched junction nucleotides: 7. CDR3 size: 16 residues. In nucleotides, the CDR3 is TGTGCCAGCAGCTTGTGGAGGGGGCGAGAGAACACTGAAGCTTTCTTT. It translates to CASSLWRGRENTEAFF.

The rearrangement uses TRBV19 and TRBJ2-7; D is possibly TRBD1 (5 bases). This CDR3 comprises 12 residues. Germline V CDR1 and CDR2: LNHDA, SQIVND (reference sequence). Trimming took 6 bases from V and 6 from J, leaving 12 bases between them. CDR3 amino acids: CASRRQNGEQYF. The CDR3 coding sequence is TGTGCCAGTAGACGACAGAATGGCGAGCAGTACTTC.

J is TRBJ2-7 and V is TRBV5-6, with D possibly TRBD1 on 5 matching bases. The CDR3 is 15 residues long. Germline V CDR1 and CDR2: SGHDT, YYEEEE. The germline V and J ends were trimmed by 1 base and 4 bases, with 15 bases remaining between them. The CDR3 loop is CASSLRTPPTYEQYV. CDR3 nucleotide sequence: TGTGCCAGCAGCTTGAGGACACCCCCAACTTACGAGCAGTACGTC.

This clone was counted between two and nine times. The junction differs from germline at one of its ends, possibly a read error. The CDR3 sequence: CASSLAGTLSGSTIYF. The CDR3 coding sequence is TGTGCCAGCAGCTTGGCCGGTACCCTGAGTGGAAGCACCATATATTTT. The rearrangement links TRBV5-4 to TRBJ1-3, with D unresolved. Germline-derived CDR1 and CDR2 are SGHNT and YYREEE (reference sequence). This CDR3 has 16 residues.

CDR3 nucleotide sequence: TGTGCCAGCAGTTTTCGGCTAGGGGGGTCCTACAATGAGCAGTTCTTC. Protein sequence: CASSFRLGGSYNEQFF. The rearrangement links TRBV28 to TRBJ2-1; D might be TRBD1 or TRBD2, each matching 6 bases. Trimming took off 3 bases at V and 1 base at J, with 13 bases between the two ends. The CDR3 runs to 16 residues. The germline gives CDR1 MDHEN, CDR2 SYDVKM.

This clone is a singleton in its sample. This chain connects TRBV27 to TRBJ1-1, with D possibly matching TRBD1 (5 bases). The germline V gene has CDR1 MNHEY and CDR2 SMNVEV (reference sequence). The V end was cut by 6 bases, the J end by 1 base, with 21 bases between. The CDR3 spans 17 residues. CDR3 residues: CASRAGLTNVENTEAFF. CDR3 in DNA: TGTGCCAGCAGGGCGGGACTTACCAACGTGGAGAACACTGAAGCTTTCTTT.

The rearrangement links TRBV10-2 to TRBJ2-7, with no clear D. The ends were cut back, 7 bases at V and 0 bases at J, with 4 bases in the middle. Germline V gene data show CDR1 as WSHSY and CDR2 as SAAADI. The CDR3 extends over 11 amino acids. This CDR3 reads CASTGSYEQYF. CDR3 DNA: TGCGCCAGCACGGGCTCCTACGAGCAGTACTTC.

This chain connects TRBV27 to TRBJ1-5; a possible D gene is TRBD1 (6 bases). Trimming pared 8 bases from V and 4 bases from J, leaving 15 bases between. The CDR3 length is 14 residues. Germline V gene data show CDR1 as MNHEY and CDR2 as SMNVEV (reference sequence). The CDR3 sequence: CASRPARGNQPQHF. CDR3 DNA: TGTGCCAGCCGCCCGGCCAGGGGTAATCAGCCCCAGCATTTT.